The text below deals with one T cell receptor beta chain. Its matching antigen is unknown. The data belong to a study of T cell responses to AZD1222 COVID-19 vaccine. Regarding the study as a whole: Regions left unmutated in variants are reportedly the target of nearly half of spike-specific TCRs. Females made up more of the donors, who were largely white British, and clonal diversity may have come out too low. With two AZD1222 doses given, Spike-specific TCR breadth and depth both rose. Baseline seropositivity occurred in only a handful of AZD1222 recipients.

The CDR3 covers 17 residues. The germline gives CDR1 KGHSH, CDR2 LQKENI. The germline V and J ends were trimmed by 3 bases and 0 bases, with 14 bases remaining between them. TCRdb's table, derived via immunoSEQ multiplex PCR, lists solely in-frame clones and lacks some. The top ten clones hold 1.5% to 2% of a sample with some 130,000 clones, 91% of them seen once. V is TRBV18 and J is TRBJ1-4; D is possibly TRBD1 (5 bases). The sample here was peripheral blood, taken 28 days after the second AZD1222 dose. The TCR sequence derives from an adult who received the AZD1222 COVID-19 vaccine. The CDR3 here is CASSPPGTVATNEKLFF. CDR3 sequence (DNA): TGTGCCAGCTCACCTCCCGGGACGGTAGCAACTAATGAAAAACTGTTTTTT. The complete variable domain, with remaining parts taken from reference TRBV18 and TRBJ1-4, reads NAGVMQNPRHLVRRRGQEARLRCSPMKGHSHVYWYRQLPEEGLKFMVYLQKENIIDESGMPKERFSAEFPKEGPSILRIQQVVRGDSAAYFCASSPPGTVATNEKLFFGSGTQLSVL.